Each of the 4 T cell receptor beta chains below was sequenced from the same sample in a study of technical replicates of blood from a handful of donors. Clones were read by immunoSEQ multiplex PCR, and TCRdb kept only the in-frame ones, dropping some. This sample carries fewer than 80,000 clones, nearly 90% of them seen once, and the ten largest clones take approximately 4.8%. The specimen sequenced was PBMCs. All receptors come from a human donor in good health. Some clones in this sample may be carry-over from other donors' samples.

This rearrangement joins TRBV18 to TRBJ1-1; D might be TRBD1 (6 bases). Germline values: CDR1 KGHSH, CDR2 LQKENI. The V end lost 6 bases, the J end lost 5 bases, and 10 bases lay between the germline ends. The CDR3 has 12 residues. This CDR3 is CASSQGGTEAFF. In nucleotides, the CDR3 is TGTGCCAGCTCTCAAGGGGGAACTGAAGCTTTCTTT.

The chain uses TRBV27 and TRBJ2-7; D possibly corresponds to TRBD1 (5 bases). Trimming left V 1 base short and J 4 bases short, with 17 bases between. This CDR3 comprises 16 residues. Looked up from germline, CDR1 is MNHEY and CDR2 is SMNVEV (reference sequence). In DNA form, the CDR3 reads TGTGCCAGCAGTTTATTTTCAGGGCAGAGAGCTTACGAGCAGTACTTC. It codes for CASSLFSGQRAYEQYF.

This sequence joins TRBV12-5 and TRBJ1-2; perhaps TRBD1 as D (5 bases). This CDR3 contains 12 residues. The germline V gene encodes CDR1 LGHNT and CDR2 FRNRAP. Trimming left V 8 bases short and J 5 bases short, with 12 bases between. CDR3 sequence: CASNEGVYGYTF. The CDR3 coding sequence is TGTGCTAGTAACGAAGGGGTTTATGGCTACACCTTC. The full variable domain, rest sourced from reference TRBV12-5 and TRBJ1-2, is DARVTQTPRHKVTEMGQEVTMRCQPILGHNTVFWYRQTMMQGLELLAYFRNRAPLDDSGMPKDRFSAEMPDATLATLKIQPSEPRDSAVYFCASNEGVYGYTFGSGTRLTVV.

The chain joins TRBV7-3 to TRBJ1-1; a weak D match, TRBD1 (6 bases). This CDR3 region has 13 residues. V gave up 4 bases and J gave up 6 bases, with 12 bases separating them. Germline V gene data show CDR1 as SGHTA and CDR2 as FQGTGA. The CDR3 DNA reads TGTGCCAGCAGCTGGGGACAAACTGCTGAAGCTTTCTTT. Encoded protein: CASSWGQTAEAFF.